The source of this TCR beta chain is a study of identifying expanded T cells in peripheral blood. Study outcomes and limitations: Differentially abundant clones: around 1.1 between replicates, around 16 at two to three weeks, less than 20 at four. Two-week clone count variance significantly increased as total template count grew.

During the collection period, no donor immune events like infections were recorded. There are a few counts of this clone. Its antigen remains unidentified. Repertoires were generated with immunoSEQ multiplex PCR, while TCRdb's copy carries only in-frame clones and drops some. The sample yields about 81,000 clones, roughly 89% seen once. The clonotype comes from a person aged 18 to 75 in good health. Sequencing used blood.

The CDR3: CASSILGNEQFF. CDR3 bases: TGTGCCAGTAGTATCTTGGGCAATGAGCAGTTCTTC. The chain links TRBV19 to TRBJ2-1; no firm D call. Looked up from germline, CDR1 is LNHDA and CDR2 is SQIVND (reference sequence). The CDR3 is 12 amino acids. V dropped 3 bases and J dropped 6 bases, with 6 bases sitting between them. The variable domain in full, completed from reference TRBV19 and TRBJ2-1, reads DGGITQSPKYLFRKEGQNVTLSCEQNLNHDAMYWYRQDPGQGLRLIYYSQIVNDFQKGDIAEGYSVSREKKESFPLTVTSAQKNPTAFYLCASSILGNEQFFGPGTRLTVL.